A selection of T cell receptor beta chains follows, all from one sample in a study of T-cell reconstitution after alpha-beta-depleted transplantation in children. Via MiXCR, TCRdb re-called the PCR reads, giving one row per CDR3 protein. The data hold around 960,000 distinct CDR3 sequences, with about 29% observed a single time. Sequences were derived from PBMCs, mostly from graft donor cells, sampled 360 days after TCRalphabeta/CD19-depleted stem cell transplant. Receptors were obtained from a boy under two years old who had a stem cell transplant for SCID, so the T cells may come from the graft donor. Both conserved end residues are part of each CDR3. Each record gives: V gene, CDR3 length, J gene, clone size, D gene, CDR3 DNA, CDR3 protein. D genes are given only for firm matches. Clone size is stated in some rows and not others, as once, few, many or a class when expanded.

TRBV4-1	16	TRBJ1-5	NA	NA	TGCGCCAGCAGCCAAGGCGTCCTCAAGGGCAATCAGCCCCAGCATTTT	CASSQGVLKGNQPQHF
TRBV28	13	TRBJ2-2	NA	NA	TGTGCCAGCAGTTTCTGGTACACCGGGGAGCTGTTTTTT	CASSFWYTGELFF
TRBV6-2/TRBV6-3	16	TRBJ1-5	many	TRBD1	TGTGCCAGCAGCCCTAAGAGGACAGGGAGGGATCAGCCCCAGCATTTT	CASSPKRTGRDQPQHF
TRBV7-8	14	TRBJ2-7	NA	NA	TGTGCCAGCAGCCCCCATCCGGGAGCCTACGAGCAGTACTTC	CASSPHPGAYEQYF
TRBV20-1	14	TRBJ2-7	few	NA	TGCAGTGCTAGAGATCGCCGACACTACTACGAGCAGTACTTC	CSARDRRHYYEQYF
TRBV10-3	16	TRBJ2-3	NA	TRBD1	TGTGCCATCAGTGGGACAGGGGGCAGAGGCACAGATACGCAGTATTTT	CAISGTGGRGTDTQYF
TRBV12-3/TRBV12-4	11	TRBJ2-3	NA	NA	TGTGCCAGCAGTCAGGGTTATACGCAGTATTTT	CASSQGYTQYF
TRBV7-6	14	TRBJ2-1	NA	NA	TGTGCCAGCAGTTGGGGCTCGGTCTACAATGAGCAGTTCTTC	CASSWGSVYNEQFF
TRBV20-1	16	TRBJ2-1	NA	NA	TGCAGTGCTAGGGCCTCGGGTGGGCGATCCTACAATGAGCAGTTCTTC	CSARASGGRSYNEQFF
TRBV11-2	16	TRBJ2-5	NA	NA	TGTGCCAGCAGCTTAGATCGGTGGGGGGCGCGAGAGACCCAGTACTTC	CASSLDRWGARETQYF
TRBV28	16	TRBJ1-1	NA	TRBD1	TGTGCCAGCACTATCTGGACAGGGGGAGAGAACACTGAAGCTTTCTTT	CASTIWTGGENTEAFF
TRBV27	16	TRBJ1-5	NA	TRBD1	TGTGCCAGCAGTCCTACAGGGGTTCGTAGCAATCAGCCCCAGCATTTT	CASSPTGVRSNQPQHF
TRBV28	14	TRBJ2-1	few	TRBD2	TGTGCCAGCAGTTTATCTCGACTAGCGGGGGCCACGCTATTC	CASSLSRLAGATLF
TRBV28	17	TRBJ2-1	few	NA	TGTGCCAGCAGTTTCCATGGACTTTCAAGCTCCTACAATGAGCAGTTCTTC	CASSFHGLSSSYNEQFF
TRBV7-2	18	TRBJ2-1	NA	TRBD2	TGTGCCAGCAGCTATAGGACTAGCGGACCGAGCTCCTACAATGAGCAGTTCTTC	CASSYRTSGPSSYNEQFF
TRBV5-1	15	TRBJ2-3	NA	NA	TGCGCCAGCAGCTTGGCGGGGGCCTGGACAGATACGCAGTATTTT	CASSLAGAWTDTQYF
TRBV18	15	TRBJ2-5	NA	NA	TGTGCCAGCTCACCACTTAACGAGTACCAAGAGACCCAGTACTTC	CASSPLNEYQETQYF
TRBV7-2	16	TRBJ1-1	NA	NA	TGTGCCAGCACCTCCACCTCCAGTTGGAGGAACACTGAAGCTTTCTTT	CASTSTSSWRNTEAFF
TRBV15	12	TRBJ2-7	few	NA	TGTGCCACCAGCGGGGACCTATACGAGCAGTACTTC	CATSGDLYEQYF
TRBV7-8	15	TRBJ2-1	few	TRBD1	TGTGCCAGCAGCTTAAAGGGGGCGATCTGGAATGAGCAGTTCTTC	CASSLKGAIWNEQFF
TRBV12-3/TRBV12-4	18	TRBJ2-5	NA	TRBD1	TGTGCCAGCAGTTTATCGAAACCGGGACAGGGGGCTGGTGAGACCCAGTACTTC	CASSLSKPGQGAGETQYF
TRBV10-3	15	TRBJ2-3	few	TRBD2	TGTGCCATCAGAGGACTCGGGGGGGCGAGAGATACGCAGTATTTT	CAIRGLGGARDTQYF
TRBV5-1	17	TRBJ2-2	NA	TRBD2	TGCGCCAGCAGCCCCCAATTAGCGGGGGGGCGCACCGGGGAGCTGTTTTTT	CASSPQLAGGRTGELFF
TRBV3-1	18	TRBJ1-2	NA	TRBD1	TGTGCCAGCAGCTCCATAACCGGCGGCAGGGGGTTAAACTATGGCTACACCTTC	CASSSITGGRGLNYGYTF
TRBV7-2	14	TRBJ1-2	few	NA	TGTGCCAGCAGCTTGGACAGTTCCGTGCGTGGCTACACCTTC	CASSLDSSVRGYTF
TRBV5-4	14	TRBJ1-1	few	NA	TGTGCCAGCAGCTTGCATGAAGAATCCTCTGAAGCTTTCTTT	CASSLHEESSEAFF
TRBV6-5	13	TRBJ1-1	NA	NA	TGTGCCAGCAGTTATGGGTTAGGCACTGAAGCTTTCTTT	CASSYGLGTEAFF
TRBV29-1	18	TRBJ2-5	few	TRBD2	TGCAGCGTTGGGAGGAAGTTGACTAGCGGGGGATCTTGGAAGACCCAGTACTTC	CSVGRKLTSGGSWKTQYF
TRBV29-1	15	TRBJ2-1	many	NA	TGCAGCGTTGAAGCGGGAATAAGCTCCTACAATGAGCAGTTCTTC	CSVEAGISSYNEQFF
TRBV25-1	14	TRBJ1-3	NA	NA	TGTGCCAGCAGTGATGCGGGGGCTGGAAACACCATATATTTT	CASSDAGAGNTIYF
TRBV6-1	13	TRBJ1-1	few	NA	TGTGCCAGCAGCCCGGACAGAGGGATGGGAGCTTTCTTT	CASSPDRGMGAFF
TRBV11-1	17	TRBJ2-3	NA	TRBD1	TGTGCCAGCAGCGGAGCGTGGGACAGGGGGCAAACAGATACGCAGTATTTT	CASSGAWDRGQTDTQYF
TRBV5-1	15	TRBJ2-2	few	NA	TGCGCCAGCAGCTTCAATGGCAGTCCGACCGGGGAGCTGTTTTTT	CASSFNGSPTGELFF
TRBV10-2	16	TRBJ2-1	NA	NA	TGCGCCAGCAGTGCAGGGTCCACTGAGGTCTACAATGAGCAGTTCTTC	CASSAGSTEVYNEQFF
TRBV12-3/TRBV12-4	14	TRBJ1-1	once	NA	TGTGCCAGCAGTTTCCCGGATCAGAACACTGAAGCTTTCTTT	CASSFPDQNTEAFF
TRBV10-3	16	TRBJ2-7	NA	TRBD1	TGTGCCATCAGTGAGAGGGACAGGGGGAGCTCCTACGAGCAGTACTTC	CAISERDRGSSYEQYF
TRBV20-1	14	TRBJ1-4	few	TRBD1	TGCAGTGCTAGACCGGGACAGGAAGGAGAAAAACTGTTTTTT	CSARPGQEGEKLFF
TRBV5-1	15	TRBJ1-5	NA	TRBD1	TGCGCCAGCAGCTTGGAAGGGGGCGCGACCCAGCCCCAGCATTTT	CASSLEGGATQPQHF
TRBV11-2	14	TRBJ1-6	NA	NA	TGTGCCAGCAGCGGTCGGACGAGAAATTCACCCCTCCACTTT	CASSGRTRNSPLHF